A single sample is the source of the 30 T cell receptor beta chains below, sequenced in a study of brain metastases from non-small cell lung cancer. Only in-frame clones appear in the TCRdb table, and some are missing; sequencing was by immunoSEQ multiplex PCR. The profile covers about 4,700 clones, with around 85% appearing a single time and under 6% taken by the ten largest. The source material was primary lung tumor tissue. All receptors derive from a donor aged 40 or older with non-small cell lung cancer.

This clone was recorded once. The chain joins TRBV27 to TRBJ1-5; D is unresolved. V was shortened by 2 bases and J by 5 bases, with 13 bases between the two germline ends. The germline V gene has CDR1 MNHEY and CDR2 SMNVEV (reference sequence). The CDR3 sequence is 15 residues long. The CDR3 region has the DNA TGTGCCAGCAGTTTAAGGGCACCCTTTCATCAGCCCCAGCATTTT. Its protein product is CASSLRAPFHQPQHF.

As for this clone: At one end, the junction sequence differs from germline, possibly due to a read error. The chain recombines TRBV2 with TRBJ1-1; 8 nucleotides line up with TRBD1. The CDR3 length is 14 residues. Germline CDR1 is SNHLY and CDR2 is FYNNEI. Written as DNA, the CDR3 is TGTGTCAGCGGCGAGTTCAGGGGGCTCACTGAAGCTTTCTTT. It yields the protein CVSGEFRGLTEAFF.

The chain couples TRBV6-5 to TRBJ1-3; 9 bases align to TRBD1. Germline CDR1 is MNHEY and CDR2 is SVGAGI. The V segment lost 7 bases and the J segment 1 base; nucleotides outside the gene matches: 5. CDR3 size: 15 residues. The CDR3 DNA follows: TGTGCCAGCATCGAACAGGGGGCTTCTGGAAACACCATATATTTT. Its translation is CASIEQGASGNTIYF.

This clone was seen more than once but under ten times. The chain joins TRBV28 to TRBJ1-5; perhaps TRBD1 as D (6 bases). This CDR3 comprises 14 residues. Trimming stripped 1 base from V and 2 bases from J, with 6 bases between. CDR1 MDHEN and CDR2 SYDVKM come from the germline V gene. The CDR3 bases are TGTGCCAGCAGTTTATACAGGGGCAATCAGCCCCAGCATTTT. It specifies CASSLYRGNQPQHF.

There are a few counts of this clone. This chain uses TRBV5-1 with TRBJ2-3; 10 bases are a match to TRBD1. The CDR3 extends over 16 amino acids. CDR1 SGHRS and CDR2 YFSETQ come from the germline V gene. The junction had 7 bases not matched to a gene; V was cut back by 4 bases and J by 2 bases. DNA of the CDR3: TGCGCCAGCAGCATCGGACAGGGGGGCCCCACAGATACGCAGTATTTT. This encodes CASSIGQGGPTDTQYF.

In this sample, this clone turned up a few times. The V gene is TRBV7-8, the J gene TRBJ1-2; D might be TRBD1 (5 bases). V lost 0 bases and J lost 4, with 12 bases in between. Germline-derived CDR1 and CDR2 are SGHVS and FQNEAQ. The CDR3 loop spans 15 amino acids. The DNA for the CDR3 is TGTGCCAGCAGCTTAGCGGTGGCAGGGCCCTATGGCTACACCTTC. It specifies CASSLAVAGPYGYTF.

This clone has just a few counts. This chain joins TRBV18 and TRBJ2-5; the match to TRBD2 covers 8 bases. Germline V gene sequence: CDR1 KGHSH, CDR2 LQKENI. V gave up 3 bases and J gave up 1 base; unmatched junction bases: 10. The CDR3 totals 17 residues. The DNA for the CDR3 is TGTGCCAGCTCACCCCGCTCGGGAGGGGCCGCCCAAGAGACCCAGTACTTC. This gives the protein CASSPRSGGAAQETQYF. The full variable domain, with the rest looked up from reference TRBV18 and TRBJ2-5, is NAGVMQNPRHLVRRRGQEARLRCSPMKGHSHVYWYRQLPEEGLKFMVYLQKENIIDESGMPKERFSAEFPKEGPSILRIQQVVRGDSAAYFCASSPRSGGAAQETQYFGPGTRLLVL.

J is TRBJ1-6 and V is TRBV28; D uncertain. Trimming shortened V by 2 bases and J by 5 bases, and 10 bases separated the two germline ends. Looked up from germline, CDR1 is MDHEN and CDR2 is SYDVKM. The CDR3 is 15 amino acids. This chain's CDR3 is CASSLPQGNNSPLHF. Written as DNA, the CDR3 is TGTGCCAGCAGTTTACCACAAGGGAATAATTCACCCCTCCACTTT.

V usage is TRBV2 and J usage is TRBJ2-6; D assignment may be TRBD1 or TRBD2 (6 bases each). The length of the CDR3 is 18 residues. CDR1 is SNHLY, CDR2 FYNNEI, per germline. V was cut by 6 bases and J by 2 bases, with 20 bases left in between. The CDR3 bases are TGTGCCAGCAGGCCAGGTGGGGGGCGCGATGCTGGGGCCAACGTCCTGACTTTC. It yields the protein CASRPGGGRDAGANVLTF.

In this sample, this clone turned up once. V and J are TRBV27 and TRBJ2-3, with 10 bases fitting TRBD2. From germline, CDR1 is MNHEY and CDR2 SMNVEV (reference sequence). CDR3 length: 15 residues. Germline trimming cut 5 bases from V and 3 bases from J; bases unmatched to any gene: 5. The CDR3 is CASSPLTSGTDTQYF. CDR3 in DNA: TGTGCCAGCAGTCCCCTGACTAGCGGGACAGATACGCAGTATTTT.

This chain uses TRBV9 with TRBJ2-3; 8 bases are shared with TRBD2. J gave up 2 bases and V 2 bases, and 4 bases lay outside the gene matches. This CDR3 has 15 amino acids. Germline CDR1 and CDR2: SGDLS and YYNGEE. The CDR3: CASSVSGVSTDTQYF. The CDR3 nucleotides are TGTGCCAGCAGCGTTAGCGGGGTGTCCACAGATACGCAGTATTTT.

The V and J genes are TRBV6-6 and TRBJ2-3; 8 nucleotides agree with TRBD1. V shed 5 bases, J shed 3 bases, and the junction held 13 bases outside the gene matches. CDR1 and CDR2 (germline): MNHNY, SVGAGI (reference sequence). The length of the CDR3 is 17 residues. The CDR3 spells CASSPLWGTGVTDTQYF. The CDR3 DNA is TGTGCCAGCAGTCCCCTTTGGGGGACAGGCGTAACAGATACGCAGTATTTT.

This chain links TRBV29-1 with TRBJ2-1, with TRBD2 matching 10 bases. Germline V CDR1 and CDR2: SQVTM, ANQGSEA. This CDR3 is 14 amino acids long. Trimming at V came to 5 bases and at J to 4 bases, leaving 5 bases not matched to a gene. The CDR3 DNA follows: TGCAGCGTTCAGGAACTAGCGGGATACAATGAGCAGTTCTTC. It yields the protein CSVQELAGYNEQFF.

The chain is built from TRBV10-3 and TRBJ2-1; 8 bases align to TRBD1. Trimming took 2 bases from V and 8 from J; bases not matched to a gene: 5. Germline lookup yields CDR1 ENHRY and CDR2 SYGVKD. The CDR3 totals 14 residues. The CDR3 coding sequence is TGTGCCATCAGTGAGAGACAGGGGATACATGAGCAGTTCTTC. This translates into CAISERQGIHEQFF.

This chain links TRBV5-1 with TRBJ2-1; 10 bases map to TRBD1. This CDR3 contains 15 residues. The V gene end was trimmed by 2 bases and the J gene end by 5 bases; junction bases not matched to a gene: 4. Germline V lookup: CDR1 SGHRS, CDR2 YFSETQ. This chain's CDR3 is CASSFGQGGHNEQFF. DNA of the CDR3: TGCGCCAGCAGCTTCGGACAGGGGGGCCACAATGAGCAGTTCTTC.

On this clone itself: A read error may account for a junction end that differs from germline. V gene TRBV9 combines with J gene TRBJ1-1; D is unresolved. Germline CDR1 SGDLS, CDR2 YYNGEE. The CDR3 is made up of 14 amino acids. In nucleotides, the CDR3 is TGTGCCAGCAGCTTCAAAGCGGGGAACACTAAAGCTTTCTTT. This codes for CASSFKAGNTKAFF.

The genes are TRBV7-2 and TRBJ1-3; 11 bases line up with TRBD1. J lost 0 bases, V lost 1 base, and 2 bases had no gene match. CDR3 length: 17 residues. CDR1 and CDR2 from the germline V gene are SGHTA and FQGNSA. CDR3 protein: CASSLGTGGYSGNTIYF. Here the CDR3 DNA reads TGTGCCAGCAGCTTAGGGACAGGGGGCTACTCTGGAAACACCATATATTTT.

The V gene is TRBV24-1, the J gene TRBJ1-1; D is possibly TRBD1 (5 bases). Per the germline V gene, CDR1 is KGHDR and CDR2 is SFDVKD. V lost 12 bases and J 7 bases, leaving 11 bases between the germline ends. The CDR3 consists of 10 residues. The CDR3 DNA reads TGTGCCGTACCCGGGGGTGAAGCTTTCTTT. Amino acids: CAVPGGEAFF.

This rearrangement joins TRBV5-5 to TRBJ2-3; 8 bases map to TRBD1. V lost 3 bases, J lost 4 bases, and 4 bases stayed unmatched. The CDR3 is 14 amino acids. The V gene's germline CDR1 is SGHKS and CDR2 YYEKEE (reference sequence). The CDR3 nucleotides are TGTGCCAGCAGCTCCCAGGGGGCCGCAGATACGCAGTATTTT. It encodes CASSSQGAADTQYF.

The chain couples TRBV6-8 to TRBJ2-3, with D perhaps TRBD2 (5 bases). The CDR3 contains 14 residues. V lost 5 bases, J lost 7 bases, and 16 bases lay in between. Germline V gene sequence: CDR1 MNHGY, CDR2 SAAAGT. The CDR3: CASSGRDPSNTQYF. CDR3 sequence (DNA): TGTGCCAGCAGTGGACGGGATCCCTCTAATACGCAGTATTTT.

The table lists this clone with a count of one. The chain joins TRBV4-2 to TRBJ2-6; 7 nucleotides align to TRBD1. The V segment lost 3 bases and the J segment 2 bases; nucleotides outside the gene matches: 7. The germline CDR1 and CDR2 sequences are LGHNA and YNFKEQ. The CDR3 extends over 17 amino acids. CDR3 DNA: TGTGCCAGCAGCCAGGAAACGACAGGGACTGGGGCCAACGTCCTGACTTTC. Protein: CASSQETTGTGANVLTF.

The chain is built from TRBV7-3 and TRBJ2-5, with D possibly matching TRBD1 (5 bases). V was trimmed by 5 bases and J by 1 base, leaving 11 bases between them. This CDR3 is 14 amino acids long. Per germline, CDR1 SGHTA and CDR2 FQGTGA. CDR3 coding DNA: TGTGCCAGCAGCAAAGACAGCTTCCAAGAGACCCAGTACTTC. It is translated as CASSKDSFQETQYF.

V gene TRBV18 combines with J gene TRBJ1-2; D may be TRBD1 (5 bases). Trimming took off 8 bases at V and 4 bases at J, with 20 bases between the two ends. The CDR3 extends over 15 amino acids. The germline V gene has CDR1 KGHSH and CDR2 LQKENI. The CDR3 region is CASADGRANTYGYTF. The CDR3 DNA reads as TGTGCCAGCGCGGATGGCAGGGCAAACACCTATGGCTACACCTTC. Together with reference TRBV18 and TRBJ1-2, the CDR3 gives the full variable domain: NAGVMQNPRHLVRRRGQEARLRCSPMKGHSHVYWYRQLPEEGLKFMVYLQKENIIDESGMPKERFSAEFPKEGPSILRIQQVVRGDSAAYFCASADGRANTYGYTFGSGTRLTVV.

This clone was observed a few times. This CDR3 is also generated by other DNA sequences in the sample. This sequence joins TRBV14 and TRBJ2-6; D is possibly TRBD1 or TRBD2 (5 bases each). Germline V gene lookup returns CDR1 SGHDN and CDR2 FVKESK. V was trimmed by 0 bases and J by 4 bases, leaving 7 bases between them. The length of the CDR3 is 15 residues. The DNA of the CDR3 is TGTGCCAGCAGCCAAGACGGGACCGGGGCCAACGTCCTGACTTTC. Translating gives CASSQDGTGANVLTF.

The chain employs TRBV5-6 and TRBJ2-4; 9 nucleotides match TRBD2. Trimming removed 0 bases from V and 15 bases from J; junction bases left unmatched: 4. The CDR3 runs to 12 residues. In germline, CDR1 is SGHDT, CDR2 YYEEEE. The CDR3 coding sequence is TGTGCCAGCAGCTTGGAAGCGGGAGGTGCGTACTTC. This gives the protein CASSLEAGGAYF.

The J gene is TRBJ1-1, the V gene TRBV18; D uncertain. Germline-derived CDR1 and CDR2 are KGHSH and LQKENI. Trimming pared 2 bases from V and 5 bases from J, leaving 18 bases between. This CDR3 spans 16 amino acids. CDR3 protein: CASSPTVPRTRTEAFF. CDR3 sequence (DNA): TGTGCCAGCTCACCAACGGTTCCTAGGACCCGGACTGAAGCTTTCTTT.

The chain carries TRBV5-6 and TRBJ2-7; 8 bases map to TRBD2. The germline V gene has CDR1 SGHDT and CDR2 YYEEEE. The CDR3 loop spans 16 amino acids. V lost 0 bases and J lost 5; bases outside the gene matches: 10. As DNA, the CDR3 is TGTGCCAGCAGCTTGGGAGCGGGGTTAGCGGGGAACGAGCAGTACTTC. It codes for CASSLGAGLAGNEQYF.

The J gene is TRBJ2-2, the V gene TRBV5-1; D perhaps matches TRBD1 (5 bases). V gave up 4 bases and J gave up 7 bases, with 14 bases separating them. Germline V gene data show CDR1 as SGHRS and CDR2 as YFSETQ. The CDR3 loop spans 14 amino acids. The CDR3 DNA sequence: TGCGCCAGCAGCCGCCGGCAGGACATCGGGGAGCTGTTTTTT. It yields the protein CASSRRQDIGELFF. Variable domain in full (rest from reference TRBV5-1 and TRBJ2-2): KAGVTQTPRYLIKTRGQQVTLSCSPISGHRSVSWYQQTPGQGLQFLFEYFSETQRNKGNFPGRFSGRQFSNSRSEMNVSTLELGDSALYLCASSRRQDIGELFFGEGSRLTVL.

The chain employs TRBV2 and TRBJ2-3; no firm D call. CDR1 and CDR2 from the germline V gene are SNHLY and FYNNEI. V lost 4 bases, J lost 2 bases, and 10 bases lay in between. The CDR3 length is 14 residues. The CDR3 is CASSGPLVTDTQYF. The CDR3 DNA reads TGTGCCAGCAGTGGCCCTCTAGTCACAGATACGCAGTATTTT. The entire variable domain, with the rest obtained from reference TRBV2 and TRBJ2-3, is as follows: EPEVTQTPSHQVTQMGQEVILRCVPISNHLYFYWYRQILGQKVEFLVSFYNNEISEKSEIFDDQFSVERPDGSNFTLKIRSTKLEDSAMYFCASSGPLVTDTQYFGPGTRLTVL.

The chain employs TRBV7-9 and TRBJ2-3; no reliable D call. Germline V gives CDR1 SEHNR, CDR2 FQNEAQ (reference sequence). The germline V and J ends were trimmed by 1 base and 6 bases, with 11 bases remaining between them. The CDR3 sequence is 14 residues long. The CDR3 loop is CASSLVRRADTQYF. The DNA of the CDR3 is TGTGCCAGCAGCTTAGTCCGAAGGGCGGATACGCAGTATTTT.